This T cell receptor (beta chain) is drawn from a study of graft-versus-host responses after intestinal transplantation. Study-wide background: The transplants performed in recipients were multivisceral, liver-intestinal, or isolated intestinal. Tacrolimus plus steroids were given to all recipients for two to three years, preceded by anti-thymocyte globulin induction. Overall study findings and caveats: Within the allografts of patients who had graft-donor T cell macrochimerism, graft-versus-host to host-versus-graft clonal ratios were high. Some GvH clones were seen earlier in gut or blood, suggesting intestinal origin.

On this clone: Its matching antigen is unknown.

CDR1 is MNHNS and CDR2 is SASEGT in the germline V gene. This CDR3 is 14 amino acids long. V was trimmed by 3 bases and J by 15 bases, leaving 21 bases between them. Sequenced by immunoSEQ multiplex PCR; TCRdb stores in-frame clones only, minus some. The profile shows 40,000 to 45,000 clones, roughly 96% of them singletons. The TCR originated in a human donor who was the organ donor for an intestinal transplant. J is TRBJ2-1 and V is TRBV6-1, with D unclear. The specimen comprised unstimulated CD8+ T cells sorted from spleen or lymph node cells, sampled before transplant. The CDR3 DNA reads TGTGCCAGCAGTGAGATCCTACCCCCAGTAAAGGTGTTCTTC. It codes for CASSEILPPVKVFF.